The 21 T cell receptor beta chains reported below all come from one sample, sequenced in a study of cytomegalovirus exposure and HLA in healthy donors (dated by TCRdb to about 2017). To prepare the library, the immunoSEQ multiplex PCR assay was applied. For the multiplex PCR, a mixture combining 60 forward primers for TCR Vbeta segments and 13 reverse primers for TCR Jbeta segments was used. In its TCRdb copy, this immuneACCESS table keeps in-frame sequences only and misses some clones. Where compared with another copy, unresolved V genes explain less than half of these, and the others have no known cause. This sample gives roughly 120,000 clones in total; about two thirds of them show up just once. Under 5.5% of the sample is taken by the ten largest. Source material: PBMCs. The receptors derive from a man in his sixties in good health and CMV-seropositive.

V gene TRBV10-3 combines with J gene TRBJ2-5; D is perhaps TRBD1 (7 bases). Judging by the DNA end, TRBJ2-7 fits better; the J call may be wrong. Germline CDR1 is ENHRY and CDR2 is SYGVKD. The CDR3 loop spans 13 amino acids. The CDR3 sequence: CATNIQGGSEQYF. CDR3 sequence (DNA): TGTGCCACCAACATCCAGGGGGGTAGCGAGCAGTACTTC.

This clone showed up just a few times. The chain has TRBV6-6 and TRBJ1-1; D remains unclear. Trimming took 2 bases from V and 3 from J, leaving 10 bases between them. This CDR3 region has 14 residues. Germline V lookup: CDR1 MNHNY, CDR2 SVGAGI (reference sequence). CDR3 sequence: CASSYAWRDTEAFF. In nucleotides, the CDR3 is TGTGCCAGCAGTTACGCGTGGAGGGACACTGAAGCTTTCTTT.

The chain joins TRBV15 to TRBJ1-5; D possibly corresponds to TRBD1 (6 bases). The germline gives CDR1 LNHNV, CDR2 YYDKDF (reference sequence). V lost 3 bases and J 4 bases, leaving 19 bases between the germline ends. The length of the CDR3 is 17 residues. The CDR3 nucleotides are TGTGCCACCAGCAGCCCTGGAGCACAGGGTCATAATCAGCCCCAGCATTTT. Its translation is CATSSPGAQGHNQPQHF.

The chain employs TRBV6-5 and TRBJ2-7, with D perhaps TRBD2 (5 bases). Per the germline V gene, CDR1 is MNHEY and CDR2 is SVGAGI. The CDR3 loop spans 14 amino acids. V lost 5 bases to trimming and J lost 3 bases, with 14 bases between them. CDR3 loop: CASSTTGVIYEQYF. The CDR3 bases are TGTGCCAGCAGTACCACCGGGGTAATCTACGAGCAGTACTTC.

The chain combines TRBV6-1 with TRBJ2-5; 7 bases agree with TRBD1. The germline V gene has CDR1 MNHNS and CDR2 SASEGT. The J segment lost 4 bases and the V segment lost 5 bases, leaving 7 bases of the junction unmatched. The CDR3 is 14 residues long. CDR3 bases: TGTGCCAGCAGTATGGACAGGCACAGAGAGACCCAGTACTTC. Amino acids: CASSMDRHRETQYF.

This clone appeared once. The chain is built from TRBV15 and TRBJ1-3; no definite D call. Germline lookup yields CDR1 LNHNV and CDR2 YYDKDF (reference sequence). The V gene lost 2 bases and the J gene lost 0 bases, with 5 bases spanning the gap. The CDR3 is 14 residues long. CDR3 bases: TGTGCCACCAGCAGAATCGGCTCTGGAAACACCATATATTTT. Encoded protein: CATSRIGSGNTIYF.

V gene TRBV6-5 combines with J gene TRBJ2-2; TRBD1 matches at 7 bases. With 2 bases clipped from V and 9 bases from J, the junction kept 6 bases outside the gene matches. The CDR3 runs 14 residues. Germline V gene data show CDR1 as MNHEY and CDR2 as SVGAGI. CDR3 region: CASSYPGQARELFF. In DNA, the CDR3 is TGTGCCAGCAGTTACCCAGGACAGGCAAGGGAGCTGTTTTTT.

The chain has TRBV7-3 and TRBJ2-7; TRBD1 matches 11 bases. Germline assignment: CDR1 SGHTA and CDR2 FQGTGA. V dropped 5 bases and J dropped 9; count of bases not matched to a gene: 6. There are 13 residues in the CDR3. This CDR3 reads CASSRGQGETQYF. The CDR3 DNA sequence: TGTGCCAGCAGCCGGGGACAGGGGGAAACGCAGTACTTC.

The chain couples TRBV5-1 to TRBJ1-4; D is possibly TRBD1 (6 bases). This CDR3 has 16 residues. V dropped 3 bases and J dropped 5 bases, with 17 bases sitting between them. Germline V gene sequence: CDR1 SGHRS, CDR2 YFSETQ. The CDR3 loop is CASSYQPGHPNEKLFF. The CDR3 DNA is TGCGCCAGCAGCTATCAACCGGGACACCCAAATGAAAAACTGTTTTTT. Full variable domain (remainder filled in from reference TRBV5-1 and TRBJ1-4): KAGVTQTPRYLIKTRGQQVTLSCSPISGHRSVSWYQQTPGQGLQFLFEYFSETQRNKGNFPGRFSGRQFSNSRSEMNVSTLELGDSALYLCASSYQPGHPNEKLFFGSGTQLSVL.

V gene TRBV10-3 combines with J gene TRBJ1-5, with unresolved D. V was clipped by 6 bases and J by 1 base, with 7 bases between them. The CDR3 extends over 13 amino acids. Germline lookup yields CDR1 ENHRY and CDR2 SYGVKD. The CDR3 reads CAIRGGSNQPQHF. The CDR3 DNA follows: TGTGCCATCAGGGGCGGGAGCAATCAGCCCCAGCATTTT.

This clone was recorded once. The V gene is TRBV21-1, the J gene TRBJ1-1; TRBD1 is the table's D call and was not checked against the DNA. TRBV21-1 corresponds to a pseudogene. CDR3 length equals 15 residues. The CDR3 coding sequence is TGTGCCAGCAGCAAAGGTGGCAGTACGAACACTGAAGCTTTCTTT. This sequence encodes CASSKGGSTNTEAFF.

The chain carries TRBV19 and TRBJ2-2; 10 positions match TRBD2. Germline CDR1 LNHDA, CDR2 SQIVND (reference sequence). The junction had 5 bases not matched to a gene; V was cut back by 3 bases and J by 7 bases. The CDR3 is made up of 15 amino acids. CDR3 in DNA: TGTGCCAGTAGTATCAGCGGGGGGGCCGGCGGGGAGCTGTTTTTT. Its protein is CASSISGGAGGELFF.

This chain uses TRBV5-4 with TRBJ1-6; possible D gene TRBD1, 5 bases. This CDR3 has 15 amino acids. The V gene lost 2 bases and the J gene lost 7 bases, with 13 bases spanning the gap. In germline, CDR1 is SGHNT, CDR2 YYREEE (reference sequence). This CDR3 is CASSLGAAKNSPLHF. DNA of the CDR3: TGTGCCAGCAGCTTAGGGGCGGCTAAGAATTCACCCCTCCACTTT.

The chain uses TRBV15 and TRBJ2-7, with D possibly being TRBD1 (6 bases). Between the trimmed V and J ends, which lost 2 bases and 8 bases, there was a span of 13 bases. Per the germline V gene, CDR1 is LNHNV and CDR2 is YYDKDF (reference sequence). There are 13 residues in the CDR3. The CDR3 protein is CATSRSGHLKQYF. The CDR3, as DNA: TGTGCCACCAGCAGATCGGGACACCTCAAGCAGTACTTC.

V is TRBV21-1 and J is TRBJ1-5; the tabulated D call, TRBD1, remains unverified against the DNA. TRBV21-1 is marked as a pseudogene. This CDR3 spans 17 amino acids. CDR3 amino acids: CASRRTGGEAVHQPQHF. As DNA, the CDR3 is TGTGCCAGCAGAAGGACAGGGGGCGAGGCCGTCCATCAGCCCCAGCATTTT.

The chain is built from TRBV30 and TRBJ2-5; 10 bases are shared with TRBD1. This CDR3 has 13 amino acids. The V segment lost 4 bases and the J segment 7 bases; nucleotides outside the gene matches: 6. CDR1 is GTSNPN and CDR2 is SVGIG in the germline V gene (reference sequence). The CDR3 here is CAWIRDRGGTQYF. CDR3 in DNA: TGTGCCTGGATCCGGGACAGGGGCGGGACCCAGTACTTC.

This chain uses TRBV6-6 with TRBJ2-7; the D gene is possibly TRBD2 (7 bases). In germline, CDR1 is MNHNY, CDR2 SVGAGI (reference sequence). The CDR3 totals 14 residues. Between the trimmed V and J ends, which lost 2 bases and 6 bases, there was a span of 14 bases. The DNA for the CDR3 is TGTGCCAGCAGTTACGGGGGAGGGGGTCCCGAGCAGTACTTC. It is translated as CASSYGGGGPEQYF.

The rearrangement links TRBV27 to TRBJ1-1, with 8 bases matching TRBD1. CDR1 and CDR2 (germline): MNHEY, SMNVEV (reference sequence). J lost 2 bases, V lost 2 bases, and 7 bases had no gene match. The CDR3 covers 16 residues. CDR3 bases: TGTGCCAGCAGTTTAGGCCGGGGACAGGCTAACACTGAAGCTTTCTTT. This encodes CASSLGRGQANTEAFF.

The chain combines TRBV5-1 with TRBJ1-2; D is perhaps TRBD1 (5 bases). This CDR3 region has 17 residues. Looked up from germline, CDR1 is SGHRS and CDR2 is YFSETQ. V was shortened by 0 bases and J by 0 bases, with 15 bases between the two germline ends. DNA of the CDR3: TGCGCCAGCAGCTTGGCGGGTAATGGGGCGGCTAACTATGGCTACACCTTC. Encoded protein: CASSLAGNGAANYGYTF.

This chain uses TRBV2 with TRBJ2-5; 8 bases are shared with TRBD2. The DNA end is a closer match to TRBJ2-7, so the J assignment may be wrong. This CDR3 has 14 residues. Germline CDR1 reads SNHLY; CDR2 reads FYNNEI. CDR3 DNA: TGTGCCAGCAGTGACTGGCTAGCGGGCTACGAGCAGTACTTC. Protein: CASSDWLAGYEQYF.

This clone has just a few counts. The chain is built from TRBV2 and TRBJ1-1, with D tentatively TRBD1 (5 bases). The germline CDR1 and CDR2 sequences are SNHLY and FYNNEI. V was cut by 5 bases and J by 5 bases, with 18 bases left in between. The CDR3 spans 15 residues. This chain's CDR3 is CASSFEGAGRTEAFF. The CDR3, as DNA: TGTGCCAGCAGTTTCGAAGGGGCAGGGCGGACTGAAGCTTTCTTT.